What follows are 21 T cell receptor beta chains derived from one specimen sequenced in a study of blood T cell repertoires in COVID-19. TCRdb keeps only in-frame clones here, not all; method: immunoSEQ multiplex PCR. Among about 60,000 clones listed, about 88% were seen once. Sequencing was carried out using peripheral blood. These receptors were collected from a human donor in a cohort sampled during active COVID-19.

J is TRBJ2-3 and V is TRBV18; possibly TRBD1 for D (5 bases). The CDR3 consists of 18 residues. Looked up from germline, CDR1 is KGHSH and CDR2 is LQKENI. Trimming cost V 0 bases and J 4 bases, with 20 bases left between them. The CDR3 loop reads CASSPPTQTEGLADTQYF. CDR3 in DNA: TGTGCCAGCTCACCACCGACCCAGACAGAAGGGTTAGCAGATACGCAGTATTTT. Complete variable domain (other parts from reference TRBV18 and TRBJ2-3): NAGVMQNPRHLVRRRGQEARLRCSPMKGHSHVYWYRQLPEEGLKFMVYLQKENIIDESGMPKERFSAEFPKEGPSILRIQQVVRGDSAAYFCASSPPTQTEGLADTQYFGPGTRLTVL.

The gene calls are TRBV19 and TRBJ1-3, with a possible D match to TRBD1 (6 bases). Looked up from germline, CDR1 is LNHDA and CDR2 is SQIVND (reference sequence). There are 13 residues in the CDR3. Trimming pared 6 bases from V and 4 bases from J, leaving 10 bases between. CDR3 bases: TGTGCCAGTAGGCCCGGGACAGGAAACACCATATATTTT. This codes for CASRPGTGNTIYF. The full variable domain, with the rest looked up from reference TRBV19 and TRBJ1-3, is DGGITQSPKYLFRKEGQNVTLSCEQNLNHDAMYWYRQDPGQGLRLIYYSQIVNDFQKGDIAEGYSVSREKKESFPLTVTSAQKNPTAFYLCASRPGTGNTIYFGEGSWLTVV.

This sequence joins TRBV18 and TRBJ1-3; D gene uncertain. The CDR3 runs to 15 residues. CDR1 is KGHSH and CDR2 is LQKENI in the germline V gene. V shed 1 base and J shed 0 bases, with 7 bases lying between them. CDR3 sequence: CASSPQGDSGNTIYF. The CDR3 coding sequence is TGTGCCAGCTCACCACAGGGAGACTCTGGAAACACCATATATTTT.

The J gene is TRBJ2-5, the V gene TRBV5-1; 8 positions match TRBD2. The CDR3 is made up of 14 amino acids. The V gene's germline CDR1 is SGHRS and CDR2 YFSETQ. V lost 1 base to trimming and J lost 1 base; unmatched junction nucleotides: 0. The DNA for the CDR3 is TGCGCCAGCAGCTTGAGCGGGGGCCAAGAGACCCAGTACTTC. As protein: CASSLSGGQETQYF.

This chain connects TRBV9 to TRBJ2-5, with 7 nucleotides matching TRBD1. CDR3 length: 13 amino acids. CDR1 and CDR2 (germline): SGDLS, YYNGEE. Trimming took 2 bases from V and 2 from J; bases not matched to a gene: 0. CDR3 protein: CASSVGQQETQYF. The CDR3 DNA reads TGTGCCAGCAGCGTGGGACAGCAAGAGACCCAGTACTTC. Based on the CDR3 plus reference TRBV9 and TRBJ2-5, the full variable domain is DSGVTQTPKHLITATGQRVTLRCSPRSGDLSVYWYQQSLDQGLQFLIQYYNGEERAKGNILERFSAQQFPDLHSELNLSSLELGDSALYFCASSVGQQETQYFGPGTRLLVL.

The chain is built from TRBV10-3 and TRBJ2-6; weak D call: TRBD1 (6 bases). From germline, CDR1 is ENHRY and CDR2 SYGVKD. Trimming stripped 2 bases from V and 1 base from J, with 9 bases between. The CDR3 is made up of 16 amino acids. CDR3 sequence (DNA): TGTGCCATCAGTGAGACAGGGCAGTCTGGGGCCAACGTCCTGACTTTC. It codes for CAISETGQSGANVLTF.

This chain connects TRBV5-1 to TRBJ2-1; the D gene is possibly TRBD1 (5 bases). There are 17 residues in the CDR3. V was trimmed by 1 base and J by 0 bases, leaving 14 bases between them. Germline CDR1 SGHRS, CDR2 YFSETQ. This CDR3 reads CASSLYRTLSSYNEQFF. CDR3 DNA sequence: TGCGCCAGCAGCTTGTACCGGACACTGAGCTCCTACAATGAGCAGTTCTTC. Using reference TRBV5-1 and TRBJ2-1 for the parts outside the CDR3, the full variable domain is KAGVTQTPRYLIKTRGQQVTLSCSPISGHRSVSWYQQTPGQGLQFLFEYFSETQRNKGNFPGRFSGRQFSNSRSEMNVSTLELGDSALYLCASSLYRTLSSYNEQFFGPGTRLTVL.

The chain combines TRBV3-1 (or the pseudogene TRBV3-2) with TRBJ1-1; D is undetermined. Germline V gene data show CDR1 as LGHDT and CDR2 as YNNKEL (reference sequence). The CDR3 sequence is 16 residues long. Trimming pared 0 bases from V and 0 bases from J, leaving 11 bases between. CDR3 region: CASSQDLTAMNTEAFF. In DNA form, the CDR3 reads TGTGCCAGCAGCCAAGATCTAACAGCTATGAACACTGAAGCTTTCTTT.

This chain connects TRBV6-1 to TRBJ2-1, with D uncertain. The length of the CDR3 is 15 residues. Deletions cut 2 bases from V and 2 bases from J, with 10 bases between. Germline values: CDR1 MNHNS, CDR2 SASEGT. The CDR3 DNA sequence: TGTGCCAGCAGTGAACAGGTCCAAACCTACAATGAGCAGTTCTTC. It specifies CASSEQVQTYNEQFF.

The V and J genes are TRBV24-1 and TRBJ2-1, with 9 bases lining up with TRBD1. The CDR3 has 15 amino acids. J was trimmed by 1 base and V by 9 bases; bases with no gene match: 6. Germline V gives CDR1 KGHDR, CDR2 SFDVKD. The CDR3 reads CATAGTGRSYNEQFF. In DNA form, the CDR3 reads TGTGCCACCGCCGGGACAGGGCGATCCTACAATGAGCAGTTCTTC.

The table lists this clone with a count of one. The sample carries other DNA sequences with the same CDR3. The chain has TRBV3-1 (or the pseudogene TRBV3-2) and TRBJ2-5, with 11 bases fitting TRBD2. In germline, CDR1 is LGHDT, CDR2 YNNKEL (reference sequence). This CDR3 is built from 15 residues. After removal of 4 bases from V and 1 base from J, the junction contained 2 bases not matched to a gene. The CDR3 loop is CASSLLAGAQETQYF. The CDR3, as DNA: TGTGCCAGCAGCCTACTAGCGGGGGCCCAAGAGACCCAGTACTTC.

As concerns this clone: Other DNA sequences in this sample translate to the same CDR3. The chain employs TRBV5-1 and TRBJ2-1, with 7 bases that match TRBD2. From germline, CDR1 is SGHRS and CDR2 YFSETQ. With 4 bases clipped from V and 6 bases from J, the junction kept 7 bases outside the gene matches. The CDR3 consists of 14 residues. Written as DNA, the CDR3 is TGCGCCAGCAGCCTGCTCGGGGGGAGCAATGAGCAGTTCTTC. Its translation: CASSLLGGSNEQFF. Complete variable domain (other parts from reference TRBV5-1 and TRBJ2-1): KAGVTQTPRYLIKTRGQQVTLSCSPISGHRSVSWYQQTPGQGLQFLFEYFSETQRNKGNFPGRFSGRQFSNSRSEMNVSTLELGDSALYLCASSLLGGSNEQFFGPGTRLTVL.

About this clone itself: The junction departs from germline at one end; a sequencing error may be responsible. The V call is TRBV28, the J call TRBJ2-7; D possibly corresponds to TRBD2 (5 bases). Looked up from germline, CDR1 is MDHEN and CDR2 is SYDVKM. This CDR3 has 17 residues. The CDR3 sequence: CASRKPGVLGTSNEQYF. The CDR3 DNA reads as TGTGCCAGCAGAAAACCCGGGGTACTTGGAACCTCCAACGAGCAGTACTTC.

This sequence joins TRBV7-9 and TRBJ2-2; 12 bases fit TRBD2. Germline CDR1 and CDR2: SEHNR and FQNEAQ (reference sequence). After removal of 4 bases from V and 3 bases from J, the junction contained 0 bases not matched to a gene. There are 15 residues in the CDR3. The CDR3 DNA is TGTGCCAGCAGCTCTAGCGGGAGGGACACCGGGGAGCTGTTTTTT. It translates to CASSSSGRDTGELFF.

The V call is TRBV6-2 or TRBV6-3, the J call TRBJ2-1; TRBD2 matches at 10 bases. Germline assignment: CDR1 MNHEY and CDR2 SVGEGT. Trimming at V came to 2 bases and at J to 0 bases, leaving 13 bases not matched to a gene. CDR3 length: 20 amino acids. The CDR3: CASSYRDWTSGPSSYNEQFF. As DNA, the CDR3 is TGTGCCAGCAGTTACAGGGACTGGACTAGCGGACCTAGCTCCTACAATGAGCAGTTCTTC.

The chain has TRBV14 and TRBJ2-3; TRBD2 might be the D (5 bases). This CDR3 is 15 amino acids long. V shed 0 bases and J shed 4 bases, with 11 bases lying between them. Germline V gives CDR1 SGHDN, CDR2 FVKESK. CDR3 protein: CASSQDRVRADTQYF. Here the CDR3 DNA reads TGTGCCAGCAGCCAAGATCGGGTGCGGGCAGATACGCAGTATTTT.

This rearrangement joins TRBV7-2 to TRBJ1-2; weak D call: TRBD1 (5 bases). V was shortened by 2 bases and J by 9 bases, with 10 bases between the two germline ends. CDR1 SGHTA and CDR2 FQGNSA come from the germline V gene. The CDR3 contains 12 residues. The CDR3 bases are TGTGCCAGCAGCTTAACCGACAGCAGCTACACCTTC. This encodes CASSLTDSSYTF.

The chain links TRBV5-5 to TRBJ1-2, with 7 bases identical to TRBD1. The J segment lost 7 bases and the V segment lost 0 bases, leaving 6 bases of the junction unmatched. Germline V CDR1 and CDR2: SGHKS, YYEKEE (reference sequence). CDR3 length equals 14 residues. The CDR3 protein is CASSLGQGTVGYTF. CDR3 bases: TGTGCCAGCAGCTTGGGACAGGGAACTGTTGGCTACACCTTC.

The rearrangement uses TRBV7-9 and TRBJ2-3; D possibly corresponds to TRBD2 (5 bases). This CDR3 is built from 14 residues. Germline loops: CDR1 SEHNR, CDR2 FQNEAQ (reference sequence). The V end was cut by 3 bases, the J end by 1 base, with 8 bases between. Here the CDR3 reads CASSLRERTDTQYF. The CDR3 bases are TGTGCCAGCAGCTTGAGGGAACGCACAGATACGCAGTATTTT. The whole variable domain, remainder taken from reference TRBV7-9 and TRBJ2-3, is DTGVSQNPRHKITKRGQNVTFRCDPISEHNRLYWYRQTLGQGPEFLTYFQNEAQLEKSRLLSDRFSAERPKGSFSTLEIQRTEQGDSAMYLCASSLRERTDTQYFGPGTRLTVL.

CDR3 loop: CASSRSGQAASEQYF. Here the CDR3 DNA reads TGTGCCAGTAGCCGTTCCGGACAGGCCGCCTCCGAGCAGTACTTC. This chain uses TRBV19 with TRBJ2-7; 7 nucleotides agree with TRBD1. The germline gives CDR1 LNHDA, CDR2 SQIVND (reference sequence). Trimming removed 6 bases from V and 6 bases from J; junction bases left unmatched: 14. This CDR3 region has 15 residues.

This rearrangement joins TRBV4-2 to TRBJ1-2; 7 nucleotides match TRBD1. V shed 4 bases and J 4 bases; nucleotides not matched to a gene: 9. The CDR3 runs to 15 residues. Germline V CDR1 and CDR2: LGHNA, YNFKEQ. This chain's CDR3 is CASSLETGTAYGYTF. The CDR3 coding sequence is TGTGCCAGCAGCCTGGAGACCGGGACAGCCTATGGCTACACCTTC.